Reported below is one T cell receptor beta chain. Its antigen is currently unknown. These data come from a study of identical twins. Germline V CDR1 and CDR2: SNHLY, FYNNEI. Trimming pared 8 bases from V and 8 bases from J, leaving 15 bases between. The CDR3 length is 12 residues. Findings and caveats of the study: In monozygotic twins, models underestimated the sharing of out-of-frame TCR alpha.

TCRdb passed the 5' RACE reads through MiXCR, listing each CDR3 protein once. The table has about 480,000 distinct CDR3 sequences, 13% to 15% seen once. The data also belong to a second study, concerning yellow fever vaccine responses in identical twins.

The sequenced sample consisted of CD4+ T cells sorted from blood. This receptor was obtained from a woman between 18 and 29 years old in good health. The genes are TRBV2 and TRBJ1-2; D is perhaps TRBD1 (5 bases). In DNA, the CDR3 is TGTGCCAGCCGGCTGCAGGGCGGCGGCTACACCTTC. This gives the protein CASRLQGGGYTF.